A selection of T cell receptor beta chains follows, all from one sample in a study of identical twins. MiXCR was run by TCRdb on the 5' RACE reads, yielding one entry per CDR3 protein. The sample has some 500,000 distinct CDR3 sequences, about 13% seen once. The same sample was also studied in work on yellow fever vaccine responses in identical twins.

The sequencing input was CD4+ T cells sorted from blood. The receptors stem from a woman under 30 in good health. Each CDR3 is given with its conserved first and last residue. The D gene is left open where the match is weak. A clone size is listed for some rows: how often the clone was seen (once, few, many), or a class if it is expanded.

NA	14	many	TRBJ2-1	TRBV3-1	TGTGCCAGCAGCCAAGCATCAGGAAACAATGAGCAGTTCTTC	CASSQASGNNEQFF
NA	13	few	TRBJ1-6	TRBV3-1	TGTGCCAGCAGCCGGGACCGGGGGGTCCCCCTCCACTTT	CASSRDRGVPLHF
NA	16	NA	TRBJ2-6	TRBV28	TGTGCCAGCAGTTTAGGGAGGGGGCGAGGGGCCAACGTCCTGACTTTC	CASSLGRGRGANVLTF
NA	17	many	TRBJ2-3	TRBV5-1	TGCGCCAGCACGCCCTCCCTTGGCGGGGGCGGAATAGATACGCAGTATTTT	CASTPSLGGGGIDTQYF
NA	15	NA	TRBJ2-5	TRBV7-9	TGTGCCAGCAGCGGGATGCTGAGGATCCAGGAGACCCAGTACTTC	CASSGMLRIQETQYF
NA	13	few	TRBJ2-3	TRBV6-1	TGTGCCATCCGTCGGGTGCCCCCAGATACGCAGTATTTT	CAIRRVPPDTQYF
TRBD2	15	few	TRBJ2-3	TRBV2	TGTGCCAGCAGACCCACTAGCGGTGGGACAGATACGCAGTATTTT	CASRPTSGGTDTQYF
NA	14	few	TRBJ2-4	TRBV20-1	TGCAGTGCTAGTCCACTAGGAGCCAAAAACATTCAGTACTTC	CSASPLGAKNIQYF
NA	15	NA	TRBJ2-3	TRBV5-8	TGTGCCAGCAGCGCCTGCAGGGTCGGCACAGATACGCAGTATTTT	CASSACRVGTDTQYF
TRBD1	18	few	TRBJ2-2	TRBV5-1	TGCGCCAGCAGCTTCCCCACCGGGACAGGGGGTCACACCGGGGAGCTGTTTTTT	CASSFPTGTGGHTGELFF
NA	14	few	TRBJ2-2	TRBV24-1	TGTGCCACCAGTGATTTGCGTAGGACCGGGGAGCTGTTTTTT	CATSDLRRTGELFF
TRBD2	15	NA	TRBJ2-7	TRBV7-2	TGTGCCAGCAGCTTAAAGGGTAGCGGGAGCGCCGAGCAGTACTTC	CASSLKGSGSAEQYF
TRBD2	14	few	TRBJ2-1	TRBV3-1	TGTGCCAGCAGTCGAAGCGGGGGGGGTAATGAGCAGTTCTTC	CASSRSGGGNEQFF
TRBD1	16	many	TRBJ2-1	TRBV12-3/TRBV12-4	TGTGCCAGCAGTTTAGCGCGCGACAGGGTAGGGTATGAGCAGTTCTTC	CASSLARDRVGYEQFF
TRBD2	17	NA	TRBJ2-4	TRBV20-1	TGCAGTGCTACCGGACTAGCGGGATGGGATGCCAAAAACATTCAGTACTTC	CSATGLAGWDAKNIQYF
NA	16	NA	TRBJ2-7	TRBV5-1	TGCGCCAGCAGCTTGGCCCAGTTTTCGACCTCCTACGAGCAGTACTTC	CASSLAQFSTSYEQYF
NA	18	NA	TRBJ2-1	TRBV10-3	TGTGCCATCAGTGAGTCGGCCCAGGGCCGAAGCTCCTACAATGAGCAGTTCTTC	CAISESAQGRSSYNEQFF
TRBD1	14	NA	TRBJ2-7	TRBV29-1	TGCAGCGTGTCGACAGGGGGGTATTCCTACGAGCAGTACTTC	CSVSTGGYSYEQYF
NA	12	few	TRBJ2-1	TRBV12-3/TRBV12-4	TGTGCCAGCAGTTTATCCAGTGGTGAGCAGTTCTTC	CASSLSSGEQFF
NA	19	few	TRBJ2-1	TRBV5-1	TGCGCCAGCAGCTTGAAAGGCCGGGTGGGACGCAGCTCCTACAATGAGCAGTTCTTC	CASSLKGRVGRSSYNEQFF
NA	16	NA	TRBJ2-3	TRBV7-2	TGTGCCAGCAGCGTGTCGTGGGGGGCAGGAACAGATACGCAGTATTTT	CASSVSWGAGTDTQYF
NA	14	NA	TRBJ1-6	TRBV10-3	TGTGCCATCAGCGCCGGCACAGGGCCCACCACCCTCCACTTT	CAISAGTGPTTLHF
NA	13	few	TRBJ2-5	TRBV20-1	TGCAGTGCTAGAGATGAGGGCCCACGGACCCAGTACTTC	CSARDEGPRTQYF
TRBD1	17	many	TRBJ2-3	TRBV28	TGTGCCAGCAGACCCGCCACCGGGACAGGGGGCACAGATACGCAGTATTTT	CASRPATGTGGTDTQYF
NA	13	NA	TRBJ2-4	TRBV20-1	TGCAGTGCTAGAGCGGTGGCCAAAAACATTCAGTACTTC	CSARAVAKNIQYF
NA	12	many	TRBJ2-7	TRBV5-1	TGCGCCAGCAGCTCTGGACAGAACGAGCAGTACTTC	CASSSGQNEQYF
NA	12	many	TRBJ2-2	TRBV12-3/TRBV12-4	TGTGCCAGCAGTACAAGTACCGGGGAGCTGTTTTTT	CASSTSTGELFF
NA	14	NA	TRBJ2-2	TRBV11-3	TGTGCCAGCAGCCCACATTCGAACACCGGGGAGCTGTTTTTT	CASSPHSNTGELFF
NA	16	few	TRBJ1-6	TRBV7-8	TGTGCCAGCAGCCCCCGGCAGGGAGGGATCAATTCACCCCTCCACTTT	CASSPRQGGINSPLHF
NA	14	few	TRBJ1-2	TRBV7-2	TGTGCCAGCAGCTTATCCGCCGGGGACTATGGCTACACCTTC	CASSLSAGDYGYTF
TRBD1	14	NA	TRBJ1-6	TRBV3-1	TGTGCCAGCGGGAGGACAGGGCATGATTCACCCCTCCACTTT	CASGRTGHDSPLHF
TRBD1	15	many	TRBJ2-1	TRBV6-2/TRBV6-3	TGTGCCAGCAGTTACTCAAGGGGGCGACCGAATGAGCAGTTCTTC	CASSYSRGRPNEQFF
NA	12	few	TRBJ2-5	TRBV18	TGTGCCAGCTCACCTATGGCTGAGACCCAGTACTTC	CASSPMAETQYF
NA	12	NA	TRBJ2-7	TRBV6-5	TGTGCCAGCGGGCGAGTCGGGTACGAGCAGTACTTC	CASGRVGYEQYF
TRBD2	15	NA	TRBJ2-5	TRBV14	TGTGCCAGCAGCCAAGCGCCGGGAGGAGGGGAGACCCAGTACTTC	CASSQAPGGGETQYF
NA	13	NA	TRBJ2-3	TRBV20-1	TGCAGTGCTTCCGCTACCGACACAGATACGCAGTATTTT	CSASATDTDTQYF
NA	15	few	TRBJ2-7	TRBV9	TGTGCCAGCAGCGTAGAACCGGTGGGATCCTACGAGCAGTACTTC	CASSVEPVGSYEQYF
TRBD1	16	NA	TRBJ2-2	TRBV4-1	TGCGCCAGCAGCCTCCGACAGGGGGCGGTCACCGGGGAGCTGTTTTTT	CASSLRQGAVTGELFF
NA	15	few	TRBJ2-3	TRBV2	TGTGCCAGCAGCCGGGGAGGCGGGTCCACAGATACGCAGTATTTT	CASSRGGGSTDTQYF
TRBD2	13	NA	TRBJ2-7	TRBV5-1	TGCGCCAGCTCCCTCGGGGGGGTCGACGAGCAGTACTTC	CASSLGGVDEQYF